This paragraph reports one TCR beta chain. The antigen remains undetermined. The germline V gene has CDR1 SEHNR and CDR2 FQNEAQ (reference sequence). Trimming took off 1 base at V and 2 bases at J, with 10 bases between the two ends. This CDR3 is built from 15 residues. The entry originates in a study of cytotoxic CD8 clonotypes in ibrutinib-treated CLL. General study results and limits: At the start, clonality exceeded age-matched healthy donors and followed circulating CD8+ T-cell counts.

Here immunoSEQ multiplex PCR was the method, and the copy in TCRdb shows in-frame clones only, minus some. The table has more than 200,000 clones, roughly 70% seen once. Sequencing used PBMCs, obtained after 24 months of ibrutinib treatment. The chain carries TRBV7-9 and TRBJ2-3, with D hard to call. This clonotype originated in a human donor with chronic lymphocytic leukemia. The CDR3 region is CASSLGLEYTDTQYF. CDR3 nucleotides: TGTGCCAGCAGCTTAGGGCTGGAGTACACAGATACGCAGTATTTT.